Listed below are T cell receptor beta chains from one sample, sequenced in a study of graft-versus-host responses after intestinal transplantation. Profiling relied on immunoSEQ multiplex PCR, and the TCRdb table lists in-frame clones only, not all of them. Counted here are 86,000 or so clones, about 93% occurring once; the ten biggest clones make up 5.5% to 7%. These receptors have no known antigen. Material: unstimulated CD8+ T cells sorted from spleen or lymph node cells, obtained before intestinal transplant. The receptors shown here come from a human donor who received an intestinal transplant. The CDR3 runs from the conserved cysteine through the conserved F or W. Fields, in order: J gene, V gene, CDR3 protein.

TRBJ1-4,TRBV6-9,CASSYEGGELFF
TRBJ2-7,TRBV13,CASSNQRLAGGYEQYF
TRBJ2-1,TRBV7-7,CASSLVLSGGNEQFF
TRBJ1-1,TRBV7-9,CASSRTLEAFF
TRBJ1-4,TRBV11-2,CASSLRGPGDEKLFF
TRBJ1-1,TRBV29-1,CSAGAGGTEAFF
TRBJ2-2,TRBV28,CASSFDRVWTGELFF
TRBJ2-7,TRBV5-6,CASSFWAGEEEQYF
TRBJ1-5,TRBV4-1,CASTLSGLLYSNQPQHF
TRBJ2-2,TRBV6-5,CASSLSTGELFF
TRBJ1-6,TRBV9,CASGTGASPLHF